Following are 32 T cell receptor beta chains from one sample sequenced in a study of blood T cells in healthy people across ages. Using a J-beta primer mix together with a sample-barcoded 5' primer, a second PCR was run for roughly 6 to 11 cycles. TCRdb reprocessed the 5' RACE reads with MiXCR, giving one entry per CDR3 protein. The sample has roughly 930,000 distinct CDR3 sequences; about 48% are singletons. Input material: blood. These TCRs come from a man aged 25 to 45 in good health.

The rearrangement joins TRBV7-9 to TRBJ1-4, with 8 positions matching TRBD1. Germline V gene lookup returns CDR1 SEHNR and CDR2 FQNEAQ (reference sequence). CDR3 length: 15 residues. V lost 3 bases, J lost 7 bases, and 7 bases stayed unmatched. This CDR3 reads CASSFPGGRGEKLFF. Here the CDR3 DNA reads TGTGCCAGCAGCTTCCCAGGGGGCAGAGGTGAAAAACTGTTTTTT.

In this sample, this clonotype turned up a few times. The chain links TRBV29-1 to TRBJ1-2; 8 bases fit TRBD1. Germline V lookup: CDR1 SQVTM, CDR2 ANQGSEA. The CDR3 consists of 12 residues. The V and J ends lost 7 bases and 10 bases, in that order; junction bases with no gene match: 11. The DNA of the CDR3 is TGCAGCGGCAAAACGACAGGGGATGCCTACACCTTC. Amino acids: CSGKTTGDAYTF.

The chain joins TRBV5-1 to TRBJ1-4; 7 nucleotides align to TRBD1. Per germline, CDR1 SGHRS and CDR2 YFSETQ. After removal of 4 bases from V and 8 bases from J, the junction contained 11 bases not matched to a gene. This CDR3 contains 15 residues. In nucleotides, the CDR3 is TGCGCCAGCAGCAATGACAGGGTGTCTCGCGAAAAACTGTTTTTT. Its translation: CASSNDRVSREKLFF.

Concerning this clonotype itself: Compared with germline, one end of the junction differs, possibly owing to a read error. This rearrangement joins TRBV20-1 to TRBJ2-1, with 9 bases identical to TRBD2. Germline V CDR1 and CDR2: DFQATT, SNEGSKA (reference sequence). CDR3 size: 17 residues. The CDR3 sequence is CSARMRGGPGSYNKQFF. In DNA form, the CDR3 reads TGCAGTGCTAGAATGCGGGGGGGCCCGGGATCCTACAATAAGCAGTTCTTC.

Details on this clonotype: The junction departs from the called germline gene at one end, perhaps through a read error. The rearrangement uses TRBV7-3 and TRBJ2-7; no firm D call. The CDR3 has 13 residues. CDR1 and CDR2 (germline): SGHTA, FQGTGA. The CDR3 loop reads CAGSLSHKYEQYF. The CDR3 nucleotides are TGTGCCGGCAGCTTATCCCACAAGTACGAGCAGTACTTC.

V and J are TRBV12-3 or TRBV12-4 and TRBJ2-3, with TRBD2 as a possible D gene (6 bases). With 6 bases removed from V and 7 bases from J, the gap between germline ends came to 11 bases. The CDR3 is made up of 12 amino acids. This CDR3 is CASREGRNTQYF. CDR3 coding DNA: TGTGCCAGCAGGGAGGGGAGGAATACGCAGTATTTT.

V and J are TRBV7-9 and TRBJ1-2; tentative D call: TRBD1 (5 bases). V was cut by 5 bases and J by 4 bases, with 20 bases left in between. Germline values: CDR1 SEHNR, CDR2 FQNEAQ (reference sequence). This CDR3 spans 16 amino acids. The CDR3 is CASSLGGREALYGYTF. CDR3 coding DNA: TGTGCCAGCAGCCTAGGTGGCAGGGAAGCACTCTATGGCTACACCTTC.

CDR3 sequence (DNA): TGTGCCAGCAGTTTACTCCCAGGGGCAGAAAGCGAGCAGTACTTC. It codes for CASSLLPGAESEQYF. The chain recombines TRBV27 with TRBJ2-7; tentatively, D is TRBD1 (6 bases). Germline CDR1 MNHEY, CDR2 SMNVEV (reference sequence). Trimming left V 2 bases short and J 6 bases short, with 17 bases between. This CDR3 region has 15 residues.

V usage is TRBV5-1 and J usage is TRBJ2-3, with TRBD2 matching over 7 bases. This CDR3 has 15 residues. J gave up 6 bases and V 2 bases, and 9 bases lay outside the gene matches. Per germline, CDR1 SGHRS and CDR2 YFSETQ. The CDR3 region is CASSFRDYSPDTQYF. CDR3 nucleotides: TGCGCCAGCAGCTTCCGGGACTACTCCCCTGATACGCAGTATTTT. Looking up the rest from reference TRBV5-1 and TRBJ2-3 gives the full variable domain: KAGVTQTPRYLIKTRGQQVTLSCSPISGHRSVSWYQQTPGQGLQFLFEYFSETQRNKGNFPGRFSGRQFSNSRSEMNVSTLELGDSALYLCASSFRDYSPDTQYFGPGTRLTVL.

This clonotype occurred many times. V and J are TRBV29-1 and TRBJ2-7, with a possible D match to TRBD2 (6 bases). Trimming removed 7 bases at V and 2 bases at J, with 18 bases between. The germline V gene encodes CDR1 SQVTM and CDR2 ANQGSEA. This CDR3 comprises 14 residues. CDR3 coding DNA: TGCAGCGCTGAGATGGCGGGGTCCGCCTACGAGCAGTACTTC. It is translated as CSAEMAGSAYEQYF.

The chain recombines TRBV20-1 with TRBJ2-7; 8 bases are a match to TRBD1. V was clipped by 6 bases and J by 1 base; unmatched bases: 2. This CDR3 region has 12 residues. Per germline, CDR1 DFQATT and CDR2 SNEGSKA (reference sequence). The CDR3 is CSAWTGSYEQYF. The CDR3 coding sequence is TGCAGTGCCTGGACAGGGTCCTACGAGCAGTACTTC.

The chain uses TRBV7-9 and TRBJ2-5; 10 bases agree with TRBD1. The CDR3 sequence is 16 residues long. Germline lookup yields CDR1 SEHNR and CDR2 FQNEAQ (reference sequence). V gave up 3 bases and J gave up 5 bases; unmatched junction bases: 9. CDR3 sequence reads: CASSFTGTGVTETQYF. CDR3 nucleotides: TGTGCCAGCAGCTTCACCGGGACAGGGGTCACGGAGACCCAGTACTTC.

This clonotype has more than one count but fewer than ten. The chain recombines TRBV6-5 with TRBJ2-3; either TRBD1 or TRBD2 may fit D (5 bases each). V lost 6 bases and J lost 0, with 16 bases in between. CDR1 and CDR2 (germline): MNHEY, SVGAGI. The CDR3 runs 16 residues. This CDR3 reads CASRPLQGVSTDTQYF. CDR3 nucleotide sequence: TGTGCCAGCAGGCCCCTCCAGGGAGTGAGCACAGATACGCAGTATTTT.

The V and J genes are TRBV4-2 and TRBJ2-7; possible D gene TRBD2, 5 bases. The CDR3 extends over 15 amino acids. Looked up from germline, CDR1 is LGHNA and CDR2 is YNFKEQ. The CDR3 nucleotides read TGTGCCAGCAGCCAAGACCCGGGGAGCTCCTGCGAGCAGTACGTC. Its protein is CASSQDPGSSCEQYV.

This clonotype was seen ten or more times. The rearrangement joins TRBV5-1 to TRBJ2-3; D may match TRBD1 or TRBD2 (5 bases each). This CDR3 comprises 14 residues. The V and J ends lost 5 bases and 2 bases respectively, with 12 bases between them. Germline V gene data show CDR1 as SGHRS and CDR2 as YFSETQ. In nucleotides, the CDR3 is TGCGCCAGCAGGCAAGGGACGGTCACAGATACGCAGTATTTT. Translated, it gives CASRQGTVTDTQYF.

The rearrangement uses TRBV27 and TRBJ2-1; 9 nucleotides match TRBD2. Trimming at V came to 2 bases and at J to 6 bases, leaving 14 bases not matched to a gene. CDR3 length: 18 residues. Germline CDR1 and CDR2: MNHEY and SMNVEV (reference sequence). CDR3 amino acids: CASSLSVGVSGGTNEQFF. The CDR3 coding sequence is TGTGCCAGCAGTTTAAGTGTTGGAGTGAGCGGGGGGACCAATGAGCAGTTCTTC.

In this sample, this clonotype turned up once. The chain uses TRBV7-9 and TRBJ1-4, with TRBD1 as a possible D gene (6 bases). CDR1 is SEHNR, CDR2 FQNEAQ, per germline (reference sequence). The CDR3 spans 16 residues. Trimming took off 3 bases at V and 3 bases at J, with 14 bases between the two ends. The CDR3 nucleotides read TGTGCCAGCAGCTTTCCCGGGACACCTTCTAATGAAAAACTGTTTTTT. Translating gives CASSFPGTPSNEKLFF.

The rearrangement links TRBV4-1 to TRBJ2-3, with D perhaps matching TRBD2 (6 bases). The CDR3 contains 16 residues. Germline-derived CDR1 and CDR2 are MGHRA and YSYEKL. With 4 bases removed from V and 9 bases from J, the gap between germline ends came to 23 bases. CDR3 amino acids: CASSPPTLTASDTQYF. The CDR3 coding sequence is TGCGCCAGCAGCCCACCAACACTCACGGCTAGCGACACGCAGTATTTT.

The rearrangement joins TRBV20-1 to TRBJ2-7, with a tentative D call TRBD1 (6 bases). Trimming pared 3 bases from V and 5 bases from J, leaving 11 bases between. Per the germline V gene, CDR1 is DFQATT and CDR2 is SNEGSKA (reference sequence). The CDR3 has 12 residues. CDR3 coding DNA: TGCAGTGCTAGGGGGGCGAGCCACGAGCAGTACTTC. Encoded protein: CSARGASHEQYF.

This clonotype was seen just once. The junction differs from germline at one of its ends, possibly a read error. The chain links TRBV6-5 to TRBJ1-4; D is possibly TRBD1 (5 bases). This CDR3 contains 14 residues. The germline CDR1 and CDR2 sequences are MNHEY and SVGAGI. This CDR3 reads CASSYSGPNEQLFF. CDR3 nucleotides: TGTGCCAGCAGTTACTCGGGACCGAATGAACAACTGTTTTTT.

The DNA for the CDR3 is TGTGCCAGCAGCTCGTCGGACCAGGATGAAAAACTGTTTTTT. This translates into CASSSSDQDEKLFF. V is TRBV7-9 and J is TRBJ1-4; D gene uncertain. Germline V lookup: CDR1 SEHNR, CDR2 FQNEAQ (reference sequence). Trimming removed 4 bases from V and 6 bases from J, with 12 bases in between. The CDR3 is 14 amino acids.

The rearrangement links TRBV12-3 or TRBV12-4 to TRBJ2-3, with D tentatively TRBD1 (5 bases). The length of the CDR3 is 14 residues. Trimming stripped 7 bases from V and 5 bases from J, with 16 bases between. This CDR3 is CASTAPGRKDTQYF. CDR3 bases: TGTGCCAGCACCGCGCCAGGGCGGAAAGATACGCAGTATTTT.

CDR3 nucleotides: TGTGCCAGCAGCCCCGGCGAGTCAGATACGCAGTATTTT. It yields the protein CASSPGESDTQYF. This chain uses TRBV6-2 or TRBV6-3 with TRBJ2-3; D is ambiguous. The CDR3 has 13 amino acids. The germline CDR1 and CDR2 sequences are MNHEY and SVGEGT. Between the trimmed V and J ends, which lost 6 bases and 4 bases, there was a span of 11 bases.

This clonotype came up a few times. V and J are TRBV10-3 and TRBJ2-7; D is possibly TRBD2 (5 bases). Trimming removed 1 base at V and 7 bases at J, with 8 bases between. Germline V CDR1 and CDR2: ENHRY, SYGVKD. The CDR3 runs to 12 residues. The CDR3 nucleotides read TGTGCCATCAGTGAGTATGAGGGTGAGCAGTACTTC. Translated: CAISEYEGEQYF.

The chain employs TRBV20-1 and TRBJ1-4, with D perhaps TRBD1 (5 bases). CDR1 DFQATT and CDR2 SNEGSKA come from the germline V gene (reference sequence). Trimming left V 3 bases short and J 1 base short, with 18 bases between. The CDR3 sequence is 17 residues long. In nucleotides, the CDR3 is TGCAGTGCTAGGAGCAGGGACGGCAGTTTAACTAATGAAAAACTGTTTTTT. Protein product: CSARSRDGSLTNEKLFF.

A single count supports this clonotype. V is TRBV4-1 and J is TRBJ2-7; the D is unclear. TRBJ2-5 matches the DNA end more closely, so the J call is doubtful. This CDR3 comprises 12 residues. The V gene's germline CDR1 is MGHRA and CDR2 YSYEKL. CDR3 in amino acids: CASSRDAGTQYF. The CDR3 nucleotides read TGCGCCAGCAGCCGAGATGCAGGGACCCAGTACTTC.

In its sample, this clonotype was seen once. DNA for the CDR3: TGTGCCAGCAACCGGCCTACAGATACGCAGTATTTT. As protein: CASNRPTDTQYF. The chain carries TRBV27 and TRBJ2-3; no definite D call. The CDR3 is 12 residues long. The V end lost 7 bases, the J end lost 3 bases, and 8 bases lay between the germline ends. The germline gives CDR1 MNHEY, CDR2 SMNVEV (reference sequence).

V usage is TRBV4-1 and J usage is TRBJ1-2; D gene uncertain. The germline CDR1 and CDR2 sequences are MGHRA and YSYEKL. The CDR3 sequence is 17 residues long. Trimming shortened V by 0 bases and J by 8 bases, and 22 bases separated the two germline ends. The CDR3 bases are TGCGCCAGCAGCCAAGACGTCCCTACGACTGCGGCTGGAGGCTACACCTTC. Amino acids: CASSQDVPTTAAGGYTF.

This clonotype occurred a few times. The rearrangement links TRBV10-3 to TRBJ1-6; tentative D call: TRBD1 (6 bases). This CDR3 comprises 14 residues. V lost 3 bases and J 7 bases, leaving 10 bases between the germline ends. Germline V lookup: CDR1 ENHRY, CDR2 SYGVKD. The CDR3 nucleotides read TGTGCCATCAGTGAAACAGGGTCGAATTCACCCCTCCACTTT. As protein: CAISETGSNSPLHF.

In its sample, this clonotype was seen once. The CDR3 sequence is CAIRTRVDYNEQFF. The CDR3 nucleotides are TGTGCCATCAGGACCAGGGTTGACTACAATGAGCAGTTCTTC. The gene calls are TRBV10-3 and TRBJ2-1, with D maybe TRBD1 (5 bases). CDR1 is ENHRY, CDR2 SYGVKD, per germline. The CDR3 is made up of 14 amino acids. V was shortened by 6 bases and J by 3 bases, with 12 bases between the two germline ends.

This chain links TRBV4-3 with TRBJ2-7, with 7 bases that match TRBD1. V shed 0 bases, J shed 0 bases, and the junction held 2 bases outside the gene matches. The CDR3 spans 15 residues. Germline assignment: CDR1 LGHNA and CDR2 YSLEER. CDR3 bases: TGCGCCAGCAGCCAAGATGCAGGGGGCTCCTACGAGCAGTACTTC. It translates to CASSQDAGGSYEQYF.

The CDR3 nucleotides read TGTGCCAGCAGTCCGATCCGGGGGTCCTACGAGCAGTACTTC. This codes for CASSPIRGSYEQYF. V gene TRBV28 combines with J gene TRBJ2-7; D may be TRBD2 (6 bases). The CDR3 consists of 14 residues. Trimming removed 5 bases at V and 1 base at J, with 12 bases between. CDR1 is MDHEN and CDR2 is SYDVKM in the germline V gene.